This record looks at one TCR beta chain sequence and its context. Trimming took 5 bases from V and 2 from J, leaving 16 bases between them. The CDR3 totals 15 residues. Germline V lookup: CDR1 SGHAT, CDR2 FQNNGV. These data originate in a study of cytomegalovirus exposure and HLA in healthy donors. The PCR made use of 60 Vbeta and 13 Jbeta primers. Repertoires were generated with immunoSEQ multiplex PCR, while TCRdb's copy carries only in-frame clones and drops some. The sample consists of under 200,000 clones, roughly 77% of them appearing once. The sample was PBMCs. This TCR came from a male donor in good health and CMV-seropositive. The gene calls are TRBV11-2 and TRBJ2-7; D possibly corresponds to TRBD1 (6 bases). CDR3 in DNA: TGTGCCAGCAGCCACGCCCTAGGACAGCCCTACGAGCAGTACTTC. This sequence encodes CASSHALGQPYEQYF.